Listed here are 25 T cell receptor beta chains from one sample, sequenced in a study of identical twins. TCRdb processed the 5' RACE reads anew with MiXCR; each CDR3 protein has one entry. The sample lists around 250,000 distinct CDR3 sequences, approximately 11% seen once, with under 4.5% in the top ten. Separately, the same data were catalogued under a study of yellow fever vaccine responses in identical twins.

Sequencing used memory (CD45RO+) T cells sorted from blood. The receptors here all came from a woman younger than 30 in good health.

Many counts were recorded for this clonotype. The V and J genes are TRBV20-1 and TRBJ2-3, with 7 bases aligning to TRBD2. J gave up 2 bases and V 5 bases, and 7 bases lay outside the gene matches. Germline V gene data show CDR1 as DFQATT and CDR2 as SNEGSKA (reference sequence). CDR3 length equals 14 residues. The CDR3: CSAPGDYTTDTQYF. As DNA, the CDR3 is TGCAGTGCTCCGGGGGACTACACCACAGATACGCAGTATTTT.

This clonotype was recorded at least ten times. J is TRBJ2-2 and V is TRBV12-3 or TRBV12-4; either TRBD1 or TRBD2 may supply D (6 bases each). This CDR3 has 15 amino acids. V dropped 5 bases and J dropped 4 bases, with 14 bases sitting between them. CDR3 coding DNA: TGTGCCAGCAGTATAATCGGGGGCCCCACCGGGGAGCTGTTTTTT. This sequence encodes CASSIIGGPTGELFF.

This clonotype came up a few times. V gene TRBV10-3 combines with J gene TRBJ2-3, with 10 bases aligning to TRBD2. The V and J ends lost 10 bases and 4 bases, in that order; junction bases with no gene match: 11. The CDR3 contains 15 residues. Germline loops: CDR1 ENHRY, CDR2 SYGVKD. The CDR3 protein is CATAEREGGADTQYF. In DNA form, the CDR3 reads TGTGCCACCGCTGAGCGGGAGGGAGGGGCAGATACGCAGTATTTT.

In nucleotides, the CDR3 is TGCAGTGCGTCCGGGACAGTAGCCACCGGGGAGCTGTTTTTT. Translation gives CSASGTVATGELFF. The V and J genes are TRBV20-1 and TRBJ2-2, with 7 bases matching TRBD1. The V gene's germline CDR1 is DFQATT and CDR2 SNEGSKA (reference sequence). The length of the CDR3 is 14 residues. V was pared by 6 bases and J by 4 bases, with 8 bases of the junction left unmatched.

The chain recombines TRBV29-1 with TRBJ2-1; D is perhaps TRBD1 or TRBD2 (5 bases each). Trimming took off 7 bases at V and 10 bases at J, with 11 bases between the two ends. The CDR3 length is 10 residues. CDR1 and CDR2 (germline): SQVTM, ANQGSEA. CDR3 bases: TGCAGCGGGGGTGGGGGAGAGCAGTTCTTC. The encoded protein is CSGGGGEQFF.

The V and J genes are TRBV5-1 and TRBJ1-4; D gene ambiguous. The length of the CDR3 is 14 residues. Between the trimmed V and J ends, which lost 0 bases and 3 bases, there was a span of 6 bases. Germline CDR1 SGHRS, CDR2 YFSETQ. The CDR3 region is CASSLETANEKLFF. The CDR3 region has the DNA TGCGCCAGCAGCTTGGAGACGGCTAATGAAAAACTGTTTTTT. Complete variable domain (other parts from reference TRBV5-1 and TRBJ1-4): KAGVTQTPRYLIKTRGQQVTLSCSPISGHRSVSWYQQTPGQGLQFLFEYFSETQRNKGNFPGRFSGRQFSNSRSEMNVSTLELGDSALYLCASSLETANEKLFFGSGTQLSVL.

This clonotype was observed many times. V is TRBV5-1 and J is TRBJ2-3; D gene uncertain. The germline V gene has CDR1 SGHRS and CDR2 YFSETQ. This CDR3 comprises 15 residues. V was shortened by 5 bases and J by 3 bases, with 16 bases between the two germline ends. The CDR3 region is CASSLSLVGTDTQYF. The CDR3, as DNA: TGCGCCAGCAGTCTGAGCCTAGTTGGAACAGATACGCAGTATTTT.

In its sample, this clonotype was seen many times. The rearrangement links TRBV12-3 or TRBV12-4 to TRBJ2-7; D gene unclear. Deletions cut 7 bases from V and 3 bases from J, with 10 bases between. CDR3 length: 12 amino acids. The CDR3, as DNA: TGTGCCAGCAAAAAGGCAGGCTACGAGCAGTACTTC. Translation: CASKKAGYEQYF.

The chain uses TRBV29-1 and TRBJ1-1; TRBD1 might be the D (5 bases). The V gene lost 7 bases and the J gene lost 3 bases, with 12 bases spanning the gap. The CDR3 totals 12 residues. The V gene's germline CDR1 is SQVTM and CDR2 ANQGSEA. This chain's CDR3 is CSGDGGDTEAFF. In nucleotides, the CDR3 is TGCAGCGGGGACGGGGGAGACACTGAAGCTTTCTTT.

This clonotype was seen only a few times. This chain joins TRBV20-1 and TRBJ1-2; 8 bases agree with TRBD1. Germline V gene lookup returns CDR1 DFQATT and CDR2 SNEGSKA (reference sequence). The CDR3 loop spans 13 amino acids. V lost 6 bases, J lost 4 bases, and 7 bases stayed unmatched. CDR3 coding DNA: TGCAGTGCCTTGGGACAGGATGGCTATGGCTACACCTTC. It yields the protein CSALGQDGYGYTF.

This clonotype has ten or more counts. The chain couples TRBV9 to TRBJ2-2, with a tentative D call TRBD1 (6 bases). This CDR3 is built from 15 residues. Trimming removed 2 bases from V and 3 bases from J, with 11 bases in between. Germline CDR1 SGDLS, CDR2 YYNGEE. CDR3 region: CASSVQGTHTGELFF. DNA for the CDR3: TGTGCCAGCAGCGTTCAGGGGACACACACCGGGGAGCTGTTTTTT.

This clonotype was seen more than once but under ten times. The J gene is TRBJ2-1, the V gene TRBV28, with 7 bases matching TRBD1. CDR1 MDHEN and CDR2 SYDVKM come from the germline V gene. The V segment lost 2 bases and the J segment 5 bases; nucleotides outside the gene matches: 6. The CDR3 extends over 15 amino acids. The CDR3 reads CASSLGRGMNNEQFF. The DNA of the CDR3 is TGTGCCAGCAGTTTAGGCAGGGGGATGAACAATGAGCAGTTCTTC.

In its sample, this clonotype was seen many times. V gene TRBV10-3 combines with J gene TRBJ2-5, with D uncertain. The V gene's germline CDR1 is ENHRY and CDR2 SYGVKD. With 6 bases removed from V and 1 base from J, the gap between germline ends came to 9 bases. This CDR3 has 13 amino acids. The CDR3 is CAISSDGQETQYF. The DNA of the CDR3 is TGTGCCATCAGCTCGGACGGCCAAGAGACCCAGTACTTC.

The sample holds many counts of this clonotype. V is TRBV29-1 and J is TRBJ2-3; D is unclear. Trimming took off 3 bases at V and 1 base at J, with 8 bases between the two ends. Germline CDR1 and CDR2: SQVTM and ANQGSEA. CDR3 size: 13 residues. CDR3 protein: CSVDLSGTDTQYF. CDR3 nucleotides: TGCAGCGTTGATCTTTCGGGCACAGATACGCAGTATTTT.

This clonotype was counted at least ten times. The rearrangement joins TRBV16 to TRBJ2-7; tentative D call: TRBD1 (7 bases). The CDR3 extends over 13 amino acids. Germline-derived CDR1 and CDR2 are KGHSY and FQNENV. The V end lost 8 bases, the J end lost 3 bases, and 14 bases lay between the germline ends. In DNA form, the CDR3 reads TGTGCCAGCGGCGGGGACAGCTACTACGAGCAGTACTTC. Translation: CASGGDSYYEQYF.

This clonotype appeared a few times. The chain is built from TRBV4-1 and TRBJ2-3, with 7 bases lining up with TRBD1. With V trimmed by 5 bases and J by 0 bases, 5 bases remained unmatched. The CDR3 has 15 amino acids. Germline V CDR1 and CDR2: MGHRA, YSYEKL. CDR3 DNA: TGCGCCAGCAGCGGACAGGTTTCTAGCACAGATACGCAGTATTTT. As protein: CASSGQVSSTDTQYF.

A few counts support this clonotype. The V gene is TRBV7-9, the J gene TRBJ2-5; D may be TRBD1 (5 bases). The V gene lost 2 bases and the J gene lost 4 bases, with 17 bases spanning the gap. The CDR3 loop spans 16 amino acids. CDR1 and CDR2 (germline): SEHNR, FQNEAQ (reference sequence). This CDR3 reads CASSLPLSGPGETQYF. CDR3 nucleotide sequence: TGTGCCAGCAGCTTACCCCTATCAGGGCCCGGAGAGACCCAGTACTTC.

The sample holds a few counts of this clonotype. V is TRBV6-1 and J is TRBJ2-1, with D perhaps matching TRBD2 (5 bases). V was pared by 5 bases and J by 6 bases, with 14 bases between. CDR1 MNHNS and CDR2 SASEGT come from the germline V gene. The CDR3 loop spans 14 amino acids. The CDR3 protein is CASSQPQTSNEQFF. As DNA, the CDR3 is TGTGCCAGCAGTCAACCCCAAACTAGCAATGAGCAGTTCTTC.

CDR3 bases: TGCAGTGCGCCCGGACCACCCCGGAACACTGAAGCTTTCTTT. It codes for CSAPGPPRNTEAFF. The gene calls are TRBV20-1 and TRBJ1-1; D is unresolved. This CDR3 contains 14 residues. The V end lost 6 bases, the J end lost 1 base, and 15 bases lay between the germline ends. Looked up from germline, CDR1 is DFQATT and CDR2 is SNEGSKA (reference sequence).

The chain joins TRBV28 to TRBJ1-4; D is ambiguous. This CDR3 comprises 15 residues. The germline V gene has CDR1 MDHEN and CDR2 SYDVKM. The V end was cut by 2 bases, the J end by 3 bases, with 10 bases between. The CDR3 coding sequence is TGTGCCAGCAGTTTAATATCTCCGGCTAATGAAAAACTGTTTTTT. Amino acids: CASSLISPANEKLFF.

This clonotype occurred a few times. The chain links TRBV27 to TRBJ1-1; 11 positions match TRBD1. This CDR3 has 15 residues. Germline V gene lookup returns CDR1 MNHEY and CDR2 SMNVEV (reference sequence). With 7 bases clipped from V and 4 bases from J, the junction kept 8 bases outside the gene matches. The CDR3 coding sequence is TGTGCCAGCATCCCCCCCGGGACAGGGGGCACTGAAGCTTTCTTT. Its translation is CASIPPGTGGTEAFF.

This clonotype was observed many times. V gene TRBV3-1 combines with J gene TRBJ1-1; the D gene is possibly TRBD1 (5 bases). The CDR3 runs 14 residues. The V end lost 5 bases, the J end lost 5 bases, and 15 bases lay between the germline ends. Germline V gene lookup returns CDR1 LGHDT and CDR2 YNNKEL (reference sequence). The CDR3: CASSGTGTLTEAFF. CDR3 nucleotide sequence: TGTGCCAGCAGCGGAACCGGGACCTTAACTGAAGCTTTCTTT.

This clonotype turned up a few times. Here the CDR3 reads CASSQGAGGSNEQFF. The CDR3 nucleotides read TGCGCCAGCAGCCAGGGGGCGGGAGGAAGCAATGAGCAGTTCTTC. The rearrangement links TRBV5-1 to TRBJ2-1; either TRBD1 or TRBD2 may fit D (8 bases each). This CDR3 has 15 residues. V lost 4 bases and J 6 bases, leaving 17 bases between the germline ends. CDR1 and CDR2 from the germline V gene are SGHRS and YFSETQ. Together with reference TRBV5-1 and TRBJ2-1, the CDR3 gives the full variable domain: KAGVTQTPRYLIKTRGQQVTLSCSPISGHRSVSWYQQTPGQGLQFLFEYFSETQRNKGNFPGRFSGRQFSNSRSEMNVSTLELGDSALYLCASSQGAGGSNEQFFGPGTRLTVL.

The V gene is TRBV5-1, the J gene TRBJ2-2; D is uncertain. The V end lost 0 bases, the J end lost 2 bases, and 11 bases lay between the germline ends. The CDR3 spans 16 residues. CDR1 SGHRS and CDR2 YFSETQ come from the germline V gene. CDR3 region: CASSLAGRPNTGELFF. CDR3 coding DNA: TGCGCCAGCAGCTTGGCAGGCAGGCCAAACACCGGGGAGCTGTTTTTT.

The rearrangement joins TRBV11-2 to TRBJ2-7; D is possibly TRBD2 (5 bases). Per the germline V gene, CDR1 is SGHAT and CDR2 is FQNNGV. The CDR3 is made up of 15 amino acids. V lost 1 base, J lost 5 bases, and 15 bases lay in between. CDR3: CASSLVSGIYDEQYF. CDR3 bases: TGTGCCAGCAGCTTAGTTTCGGGAATCTATGACGAGCAGTACTTC.